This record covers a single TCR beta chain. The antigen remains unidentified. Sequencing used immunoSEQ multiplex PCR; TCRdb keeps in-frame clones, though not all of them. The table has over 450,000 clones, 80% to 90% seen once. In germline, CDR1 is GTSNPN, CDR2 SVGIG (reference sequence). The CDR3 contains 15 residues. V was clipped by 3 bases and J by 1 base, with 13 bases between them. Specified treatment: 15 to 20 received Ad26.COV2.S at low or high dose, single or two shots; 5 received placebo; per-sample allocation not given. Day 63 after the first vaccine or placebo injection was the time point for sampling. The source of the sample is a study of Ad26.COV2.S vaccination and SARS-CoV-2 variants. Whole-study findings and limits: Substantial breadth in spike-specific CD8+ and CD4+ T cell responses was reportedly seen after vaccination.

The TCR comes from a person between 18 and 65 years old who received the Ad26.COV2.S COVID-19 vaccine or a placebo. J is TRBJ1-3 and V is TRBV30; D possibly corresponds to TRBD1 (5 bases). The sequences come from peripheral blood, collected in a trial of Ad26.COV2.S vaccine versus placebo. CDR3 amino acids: CAWSRQWGSGNTIYF. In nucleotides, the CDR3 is TGTGCCTGGAGCCGACAGTGGGGGTCTGGAAACACCATATATTTT.